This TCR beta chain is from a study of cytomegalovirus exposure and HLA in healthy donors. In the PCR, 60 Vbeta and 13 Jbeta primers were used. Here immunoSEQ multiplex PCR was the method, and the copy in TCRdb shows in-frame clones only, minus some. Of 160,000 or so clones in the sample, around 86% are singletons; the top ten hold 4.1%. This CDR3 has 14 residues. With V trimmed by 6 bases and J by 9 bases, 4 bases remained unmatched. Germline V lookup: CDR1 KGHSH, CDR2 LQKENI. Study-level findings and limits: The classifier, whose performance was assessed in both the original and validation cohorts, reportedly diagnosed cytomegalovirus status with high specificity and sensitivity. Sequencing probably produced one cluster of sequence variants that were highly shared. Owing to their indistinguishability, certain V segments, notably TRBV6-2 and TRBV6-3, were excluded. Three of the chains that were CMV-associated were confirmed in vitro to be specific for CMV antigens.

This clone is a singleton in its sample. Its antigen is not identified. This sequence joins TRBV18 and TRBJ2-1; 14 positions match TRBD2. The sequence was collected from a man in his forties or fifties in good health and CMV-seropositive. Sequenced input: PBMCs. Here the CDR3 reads CASSPGLAGVEQFF. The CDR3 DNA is TGTGCCAGCTCTCCGGGACTAGCGGGGGTTGAGCAGTTCTTC. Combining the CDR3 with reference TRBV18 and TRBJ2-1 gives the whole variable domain NAGVMQNPRHLVRRRGQEARLRCSPMKGHSHVYWYRQLPEEGLKFMVYLQKENIIDESGMPKERFSAEFPKEGPSILRIQQVVRGDSAAYFCASSPGLAGVEQFFGPGTRLTVL.